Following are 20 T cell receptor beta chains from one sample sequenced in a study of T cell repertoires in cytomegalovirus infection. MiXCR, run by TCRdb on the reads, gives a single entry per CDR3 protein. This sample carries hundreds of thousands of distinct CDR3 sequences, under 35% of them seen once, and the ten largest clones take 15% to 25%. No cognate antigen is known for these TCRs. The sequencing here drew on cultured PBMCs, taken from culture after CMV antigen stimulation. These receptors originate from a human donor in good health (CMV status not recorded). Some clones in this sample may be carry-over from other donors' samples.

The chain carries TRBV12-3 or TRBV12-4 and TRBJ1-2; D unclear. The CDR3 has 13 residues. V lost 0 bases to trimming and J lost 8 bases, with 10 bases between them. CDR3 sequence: CASSLAGVKGYTF. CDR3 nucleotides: TGTGCCAGCAGTTTAGCCGGGGTTAAGGGCTACACCTTC.

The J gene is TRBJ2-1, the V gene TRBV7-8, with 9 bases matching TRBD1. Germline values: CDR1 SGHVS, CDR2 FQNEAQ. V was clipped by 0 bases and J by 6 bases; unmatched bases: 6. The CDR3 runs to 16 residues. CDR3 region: CASSLAWTGVSNEQFF. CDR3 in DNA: TGTGCCAGCAGCTTAGCTTGGACAGGGGTTAGCAATGAGCAGTTCTTC.

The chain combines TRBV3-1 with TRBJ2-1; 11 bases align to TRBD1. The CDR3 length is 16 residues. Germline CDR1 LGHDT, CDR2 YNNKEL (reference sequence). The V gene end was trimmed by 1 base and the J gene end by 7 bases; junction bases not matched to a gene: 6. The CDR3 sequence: CASSQGTGGASNEQFF. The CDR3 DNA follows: TGTGCCAGCAGCCAAGGGACAGGGGGCGCCTCAAATGAGCAGTTCTTC.

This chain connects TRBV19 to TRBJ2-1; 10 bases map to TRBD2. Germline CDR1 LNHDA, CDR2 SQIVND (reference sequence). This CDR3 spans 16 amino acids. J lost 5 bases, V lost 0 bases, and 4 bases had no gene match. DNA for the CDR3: TGTGCCAGTAGTATAGAGGGCCTAGCGGGAGACAATGAGCAGTTCTTC. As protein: CASSIEGLAGDNEQFF.

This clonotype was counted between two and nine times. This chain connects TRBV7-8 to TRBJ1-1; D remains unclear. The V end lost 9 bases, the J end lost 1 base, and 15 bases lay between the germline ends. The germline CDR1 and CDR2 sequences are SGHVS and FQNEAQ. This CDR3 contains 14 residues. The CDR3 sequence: CASIKSLSNTEAFF. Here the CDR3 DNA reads TGTGCCAGTATCAAGAGCTTATCGAACACTGAAGCTTTCTTT.

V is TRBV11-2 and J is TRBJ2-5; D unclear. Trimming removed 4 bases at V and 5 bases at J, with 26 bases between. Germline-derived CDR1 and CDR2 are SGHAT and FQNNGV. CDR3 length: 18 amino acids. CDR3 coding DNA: TGTGCCAGCAGCTCAGTAAGTGGTTCTAGGGCGGCGTTGGAGACCCAGTACTTC. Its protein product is CASSSVSGSRAALETQYF.

The CDR3 loop is CASSLGTGNEQFF. CDR3 DNA: TGTGCCAGCAGCCTAGGGACGGGCAATGAGCAGTTCTTC. The rearrangement links TRBV7-3 to TRBJ2-1; D possibly matches TRBD1 or TRBD2 (5 bases each). Trimming pared 5 bases from V and 6 bases from J, leaving 11 bases between. The CDR3 covers 13 residues. Germline V gene sequence: CDR1 SGHTA, CDR2 FQGTGA.

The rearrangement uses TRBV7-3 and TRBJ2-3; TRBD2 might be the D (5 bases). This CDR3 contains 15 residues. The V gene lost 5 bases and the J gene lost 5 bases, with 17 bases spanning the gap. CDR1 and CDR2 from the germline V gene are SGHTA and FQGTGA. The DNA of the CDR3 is TGTGCCAGCAGCCCCAGACTCGCCCGGGGAGATACGCAGTATTTT. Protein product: CASSPRLARGDTQYF.

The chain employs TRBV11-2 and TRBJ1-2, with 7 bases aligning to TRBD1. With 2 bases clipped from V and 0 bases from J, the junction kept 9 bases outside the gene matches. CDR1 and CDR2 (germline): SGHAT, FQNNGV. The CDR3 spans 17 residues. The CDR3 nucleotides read TGTGCCAGCAGCTTATTCTTAGGGACAGAAGCTAACTATGGCTACACCTTC. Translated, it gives CASSLFLGTEANYGYTF.

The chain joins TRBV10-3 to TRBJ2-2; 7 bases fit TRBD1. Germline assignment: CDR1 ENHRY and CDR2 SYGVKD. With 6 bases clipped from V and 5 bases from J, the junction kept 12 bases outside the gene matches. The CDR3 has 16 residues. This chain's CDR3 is CAISVRTGMGTGELFF. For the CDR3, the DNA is TGTGCCATCAGCGTACGGACAGGCATGGGGACCGGGGAGCTGTTTTTT.

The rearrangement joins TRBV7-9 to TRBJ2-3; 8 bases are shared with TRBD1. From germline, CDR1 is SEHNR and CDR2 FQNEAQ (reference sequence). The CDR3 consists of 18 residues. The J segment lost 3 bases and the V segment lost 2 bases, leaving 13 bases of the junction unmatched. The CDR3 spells CASSLRTGNVEMTDTQYF. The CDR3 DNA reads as TGTGCCAGCAGCTTACGGACAGGGAATGTAGAAATGACAGATACGCAGTATTTT.

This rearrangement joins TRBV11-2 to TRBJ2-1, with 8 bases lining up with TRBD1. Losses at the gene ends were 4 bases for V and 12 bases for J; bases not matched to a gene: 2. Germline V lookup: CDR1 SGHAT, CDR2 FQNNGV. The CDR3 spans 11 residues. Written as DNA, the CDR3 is TGTGCCAGCAGCTATGACAGGGGGCAGTTCTTC. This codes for CASSYDRGQFF. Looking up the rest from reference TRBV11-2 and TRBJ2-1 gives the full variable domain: EAGVAQSPRYKIIEKRQSVAFWCNPISGHATLYWYQQILGQGPKLLIQFQNNGVVDDSQLPKDRFSAERLKGVDSTLKIQPAKLEDSAVYLCASSYDRGQFFGPGTRLTVL.

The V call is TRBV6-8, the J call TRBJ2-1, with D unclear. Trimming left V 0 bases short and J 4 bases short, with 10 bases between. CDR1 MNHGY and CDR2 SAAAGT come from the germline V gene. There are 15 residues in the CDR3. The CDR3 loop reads CASSYSYRTYNEQFF. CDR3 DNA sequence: TGTGCCAGCAGTTACTCGTATAGAACGTACAATGAGCAGTTCTTC.

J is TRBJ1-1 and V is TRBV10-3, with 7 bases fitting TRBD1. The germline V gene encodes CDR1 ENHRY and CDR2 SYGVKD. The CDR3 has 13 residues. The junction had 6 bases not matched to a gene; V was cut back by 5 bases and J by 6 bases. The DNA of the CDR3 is TGTGCCATCAGTCTACAGGGGTTTGCTGAAGCTTTCTTT. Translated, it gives CAISLQGFAEAFF.

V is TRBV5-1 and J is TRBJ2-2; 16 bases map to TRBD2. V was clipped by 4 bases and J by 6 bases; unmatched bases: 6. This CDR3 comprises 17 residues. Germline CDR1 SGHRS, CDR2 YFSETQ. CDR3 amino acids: CASSPGLAGGPAGELFF. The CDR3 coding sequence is TGCGCCAGCAGCCCGGGACTAGCGGGAGGGCCGGCCGGGGAGCTGTTTTTT. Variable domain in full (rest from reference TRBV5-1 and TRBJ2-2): KAGVTQTPRYLIKTRGQQVTLSCSPISGHRSVSWYQQTPGQGLQFLFEYFSETQRNKGNFPGRFSGRQFSNSRSEMNVSTLELGDSALYLCASSPGLAGGPAGELFFGEGSRLTVL.

CDR3 nucleotides: TGTGCCAGCAGAGGACAAGGCATTCAGTACTTC. Protein product: CASRGQGIQYF. The V gene is TRBV2, the J gene TRBJ2-4, with TRBD1 as a possible D gene (5 bases). This CDR3 has 11 residues. V gave up 6 bases and J gave up 9 bases, with 9 bases separating them. Germline-derived CDR1 and CDR2 are SNHLY and FYNNEI.

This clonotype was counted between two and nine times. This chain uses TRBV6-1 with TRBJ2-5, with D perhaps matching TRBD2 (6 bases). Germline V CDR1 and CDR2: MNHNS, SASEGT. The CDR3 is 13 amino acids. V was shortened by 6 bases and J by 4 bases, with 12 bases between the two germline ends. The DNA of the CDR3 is TGTGCCAGCAGCTACGGGGGAGTAGAGACCCAGTACTTC. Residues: CASSYGGVETQYF.

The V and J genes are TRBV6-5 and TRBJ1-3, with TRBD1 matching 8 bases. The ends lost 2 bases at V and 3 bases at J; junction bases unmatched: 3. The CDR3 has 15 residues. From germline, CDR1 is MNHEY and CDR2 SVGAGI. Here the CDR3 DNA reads TGTGCCAGCAGTTACCGACAGGGGATTGGAAACACCATATATTTT. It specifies CASSYRQGIGNTIYF.

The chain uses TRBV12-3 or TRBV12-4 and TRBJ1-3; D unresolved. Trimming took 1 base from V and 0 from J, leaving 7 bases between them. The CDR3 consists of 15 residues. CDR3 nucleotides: TGTGCCAGCAGTTTAGTCTTACCCTCTGGAAACACCATATATTTT. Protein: CASSLVLPSGNTIYF.

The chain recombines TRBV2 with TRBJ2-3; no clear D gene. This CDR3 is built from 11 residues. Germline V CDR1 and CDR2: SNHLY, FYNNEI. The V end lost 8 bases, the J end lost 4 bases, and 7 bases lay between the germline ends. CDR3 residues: CASLLSDTQYF. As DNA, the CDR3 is TGTGCCAGCCTCTTGTCAGATACGCAGTATTTT.